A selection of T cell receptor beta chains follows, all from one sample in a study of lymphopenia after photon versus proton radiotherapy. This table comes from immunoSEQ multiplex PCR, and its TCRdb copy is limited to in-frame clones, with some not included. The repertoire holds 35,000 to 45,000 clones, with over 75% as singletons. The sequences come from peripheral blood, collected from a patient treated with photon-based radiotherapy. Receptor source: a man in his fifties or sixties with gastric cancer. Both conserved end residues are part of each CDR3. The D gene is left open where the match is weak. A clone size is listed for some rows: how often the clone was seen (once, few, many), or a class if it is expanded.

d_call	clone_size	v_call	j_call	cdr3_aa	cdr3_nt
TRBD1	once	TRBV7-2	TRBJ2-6	CASSLQGAVSGANVLTF	TGTGCCAGCAGCTTACAGGGGGCCGTCTCTGGGGCCAACGTCCTGACTTTC
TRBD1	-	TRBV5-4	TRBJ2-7	CASSPFGTGAREQYF	TGTGCCAGCAGCCCCTTCGGGACAGGGGCTCGGGAGCAGTACTTC
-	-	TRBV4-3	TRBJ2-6	CASSQEEHGANVLTF	TGCGCCAGCAGCCAAGAAGAGCACGGGGCCAACGTCCTGACTTTC
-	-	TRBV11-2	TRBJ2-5	CASSSIEGQETQYF	TGTGCCAGCAGCTCGATAGAGGGGCAAGAGACCCAGTACTTC
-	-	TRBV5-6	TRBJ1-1	CASSLGRVTEAFF	TGTGCCAGCAGCTTAGGCAGGGTCACTGAAGCTTTCTTT
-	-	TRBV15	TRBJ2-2	CATKVIAAGELFF	TGTGCCACCAAGGTTATAGCAGCCGGGGAGCTGTTTTTT
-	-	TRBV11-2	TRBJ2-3	CASSSSPSSTDTQYF	TGTGCCAGCAGCTCTAGCCCGAGTAGCACAGATACGCAGTATTTT
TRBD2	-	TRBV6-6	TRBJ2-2	CASSYRSGGPGELFF	TGTGCCAGCAGTTACAGAAGCGGGGGCCCCGGGGAGCTGTTTTTT
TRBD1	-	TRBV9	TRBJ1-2	CASSVATTGGTGGSYYGYTF	TGTGCCAGCAGCGTAGCTACAACGGGCGGGACAGGGGGGTCTTACTATGGCTACACCTTC
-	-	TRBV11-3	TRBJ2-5	CASSLAGQGRVETQYF	TGTGCCAGCAGCCTAGCGGGACAGGGGAGGGTAGAGACCCAGTACTTC
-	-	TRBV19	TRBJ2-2	CASSIEREAKRNTGELFF	TGTGCCAGTAGTATAGAAAGGGAAGCAAAGCGGAACACCGGGGAGCTGTTTTTT
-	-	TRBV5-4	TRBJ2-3	CASSSYRERMQYF	TGTGCCAGCAGCAGCTACAGGGAGAGGATGCAGTATTTT
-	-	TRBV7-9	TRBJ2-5	CASSLDSPGTFETQYF	TGTGCCAGCAGCTTAGATTCTCCAGGGACGTTCGAGACCCAGTACTTC
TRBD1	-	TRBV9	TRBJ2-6	CASSVADRGRGANVLTF	TGTGCCAGCAGCGTCGCGGACAGGGGGCGTGGGGCCAACGTCCTGACTTTC
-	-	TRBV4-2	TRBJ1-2	CASSQDLRASNYGYTF	TGTGCCAGCAGCCAAGATTTGAGGGCTTCTAACTATGGCTACACCTTC
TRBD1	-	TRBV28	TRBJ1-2	CASSLFHQGAYNGYTF	TGTGCCAGCAGTTTATTCCATCAGGGGGCGTATAATGGCTACACCTTC
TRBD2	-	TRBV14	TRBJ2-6	CASSPSGRAGANVLTF	TGTGCCAGCAGCCCCTCCGGGAGGGCCGGGGCCAACGTCCTGACTTTC
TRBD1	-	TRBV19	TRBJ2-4	CASNQGADKNIQYF	TGTGCCAGTAACCAGGGGGCAGACAAAAACATTCAGTACTTC
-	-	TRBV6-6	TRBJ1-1	CASSYGTFNTEAFF	TGTGCCAGCAGTTACGGGACATTTAACACTGAAGCTTTCTTT
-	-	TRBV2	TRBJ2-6	CASRPGRSLSGANVLTF	TGTGCCAGCAGGCCGGGACGGTCGCTCTCTGGGGCCAACGTCCTGACTTTC
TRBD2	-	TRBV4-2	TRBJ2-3	CASSQVNPGGTTDTQYF	TGTGCCAGCAGCCAAGTGAATCCGGGAGGGACCACAGATACGCAGTATTTT
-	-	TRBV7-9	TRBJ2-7	CASSLVRGQSSYEQYF	TGTGCCAGCAGCTTAGTCCGGGGTCAGAGCTCCTACGAGCAGTACTTC
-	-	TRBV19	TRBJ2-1	CASSMGRRGDEQFF	TGTGCCAGTAGTATGGGTCGACGGGGAGATGAGCAGTTCTTC
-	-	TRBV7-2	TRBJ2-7	CASSLAASSYEQYF	TGTGCCAGCAGCCTCGCTGCGAGCTCCTACGAGCAGTACTTC
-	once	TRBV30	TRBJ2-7	CAWSYTYPYEQYF	TGTGCCTGGAGTTATACCTACCCTTACGAGCAGTACTTC